Here is one TCR beta chain with its context. Its target is not known. The data belong to a study of T cells in localized non-small cell lung cancer. Clones were sequenced by immunoSEQ multiplex PCR, and TCRdb holds only the in-frame ones, with some missing. The sample has around 2,000 clones, roughly a fifth seen once. The CDR3 has 14 residues. J gave up 4 bases and V 6 bases, and 7 bases lay outside the gene matches. Germline V lookup: CDR1 MNHGY, CDR2 SAAAGT. The study, taken as a whole, reports: Multi-region tumor sequencing was not done, so intratumor heterogeneity could not be excluded.

Material: lung tumor tissue, obtained before any cancer treatment. The chain combines TRBV6-8 with TRBJ2-7; 9 bases fit TRBD2. The sequence was obtained from a man aged 40 to 69 with stage I lung adenocarcinoma. The CDR3 is CASSLRLAEYEQYF. CDR3 sequence (DNA): TGTGCCAGCAGCCTAAGACTAGCGGAGTACGAGCAGTACTTC.